Sequencing of this T cell receptor (beta chain) was carried out in a study of post-analysis software for immune sequencing data. Germline CDR1 is DFQATT and CDR2 is SNEGSKA (reference sequence). CDR3 length equals 14 residues. V was shortened by 1 base and J by 5 bases, with 12 bases between the two germline ends. Unique molecular identifiers had been added to the TCR beta cDNA libraries. The source material, about 0.9 to 10 million T cells, gave rise to approximately 520,000 cDNA molecules. TCRdb redid the calling of the PCR reads with MiXCR, one entry per CDR3 protein. This sample has about half a million distinct CDR3 sequences, with 34% found just once. For this clonotype: Its antigen is still unknown.

Broader study findings: Controls showed significantly higher normalized Chao1 diversity than did multiple sclerosis patients. Samples from one preparation batch, clustered by F measure, grouped strongly together. TRBV segments more frequent in patients than in controls numbered several and included TRBV5-6, TRBV5-1 and TRBV20-1.

This chain joins TRBV20-1 and TRBJ2-1, with D possibly TRBD2 on 6 matching bases. The sequence came from a girl under 18 with multiple sclerosis. The material sequenced was blood. CDR3 bases: TGCAGTGCTAGAGGCGGGGCCAGGGACAATGAGCAGTTCTTC. This codes for CSARGGARDNEQFF.